This T cell receptor beta chain was retrieved from a study of response to subunit inactivated influenza vaccine. Findings and limits, study-wide: The study's authors posited that every seasonal influenza vaccination enlists few new T cells.

This clonotype occurred a few times. The antigen remains undetermined. A single record per CDR3 protein comes from TCRdb applying MiXCR to the RT-PCR reads. The sample shows a few hundred thousand distinct CDR3 sequences, approximately 7.2% of them seen only once. Per the germline V gene, CDR1 is DFQATT and CDR2 is SNEGSKA (reference sequence). There are 14 residues in the CDR3. Trimming shortened V by 8 bases and J by 5 bases, and 21 bases separated the two germline ends. The sample here was PBMCs from blood, taken about 24 months after vaccination. The chain employs TRBV20-1 and TRBJ1-2; D call uncertain. The clonotype originates from a man between 50 and 69 years old who received an inactivated influenza vaccine. CDR3 protein: CSPTDDREMYGYTF. The CDR3 DNA is TGCAGTCCCACGGATGATCGGGAGATGTATGGCTACACCTTC.